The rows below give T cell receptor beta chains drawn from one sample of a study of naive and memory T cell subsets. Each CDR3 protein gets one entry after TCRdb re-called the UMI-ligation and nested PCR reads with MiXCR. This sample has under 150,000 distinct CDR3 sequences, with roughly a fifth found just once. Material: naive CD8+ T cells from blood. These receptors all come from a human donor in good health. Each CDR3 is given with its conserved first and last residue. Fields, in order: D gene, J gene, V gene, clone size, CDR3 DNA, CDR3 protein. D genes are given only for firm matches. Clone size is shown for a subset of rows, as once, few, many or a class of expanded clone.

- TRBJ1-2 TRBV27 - TGTGCCAGCACCGCCAGCGAAGGTAATGGCTACACCTTC CASTASEGNGYTF
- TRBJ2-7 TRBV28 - TGTGCCAGCCAGGGGCATGCGTTTACCTACGAGCAGTACTTC CASQGHAFTYEQYF
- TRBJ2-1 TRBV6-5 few TGTGCCAGCAGTCTCAGGGGCGGAGGGGGCTCCTACAATGAGCAGTTCTTC CASSLRGGGGSYNEQFF
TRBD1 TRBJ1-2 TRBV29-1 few TGCAGCGTTGAAGAAGGGGGCAACTATGGCTACACCTTC CSVEEGGNYGYTF
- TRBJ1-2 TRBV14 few TGTGCCAGCAGCCAAGATGGGGTCGAATATGGCTACACCTTC CASSQDGVEYGYTF
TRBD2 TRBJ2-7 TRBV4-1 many TGCGCCAGCAGCCAAGATAGCGGGAAGTCCTACGAGCAGTACTTC CASSQDSGKSYEQYF
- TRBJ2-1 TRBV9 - TGTGCCAGCAGCGAGACTGGCCTAGGATACAATGAGCAGTTCTTC CASSETGLGYNEQFF
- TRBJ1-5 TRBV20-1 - TGCAGTGCTAGAGTCCCGGGGGATCAGCCCCAGCATTTT CSARVPGDQPQHF
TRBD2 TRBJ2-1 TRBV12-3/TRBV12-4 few TGTGCCAGCAGTCCTTCCGGGAGGGCCTACAATGAGCAGTTCTTC CASSPSGRAYNEQFF
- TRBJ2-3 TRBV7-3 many TGTGCCAGCAGCTTACTCGGCACAGATACGCAGTATTTT CASSLLGTDTQYF
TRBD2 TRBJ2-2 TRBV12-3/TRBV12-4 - TGTGCCAGCATCTTAGGCGGGGGGCAAGACACCGGGGAGCTGTTTTTT CASILGGGQDTGELFF
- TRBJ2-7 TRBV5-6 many TGTGCCAGCAGTTTAGGGCAGTCCTACGAGCAGTACTTC CASSLGQSYEQYF
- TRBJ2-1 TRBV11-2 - TGTGCCAGCTCACAGGAGGGTATGGGGAACAATGAGCAGTTCTTC CASSQEGMGNNEQFF
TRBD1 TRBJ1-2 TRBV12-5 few TGTGCTAGTGGGCTGGGACAGGTCTACTATGGCTACACCTTC CASGLGQVYYGYTF
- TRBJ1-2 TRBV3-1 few TGTGCCAGCAGCCACCACGAGGGCTATGGCTACACCTTC CASSHHEGYGYTF
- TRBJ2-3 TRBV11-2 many TGTGCCAGCAGCACCCGAAGCGGCCGCACAGATACGCAGTATTTT CASSTRSGRTDTQYF
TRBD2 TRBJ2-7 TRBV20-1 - TGCAGTGCTAGAGATAACCGCGGGAGGGCCTACGAGCAGTACTTC CSARDNRGRAYEQYF
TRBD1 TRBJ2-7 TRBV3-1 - TGTGCCAGCAGCCAAATGGTCGGGACAGCCTACGAGCAGTACTTC CASSQMVGTAYEQYF
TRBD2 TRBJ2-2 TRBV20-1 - TGCAGTGCTAGAGAAGACGCTAGCGGGCCTAACACCGGGGAGCTGTTTTTT CSAREDASGPNTGELFF
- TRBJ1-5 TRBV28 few TGTGCCAGCAGTTTAATGGTGGGAAATCAGCCCCAGCATTTT CASSLMVGNQPQHF
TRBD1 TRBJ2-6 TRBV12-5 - TGTGCTAGTGGTTTTACAGGGGGAAGCTCTGGGGCCAACGTCCTGACTTTC CASGFTGGSSGANVLTF
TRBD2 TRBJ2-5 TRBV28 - TGTGCCAGCAGTTCGCCTCCCAGGACTAGCGGTCTTGGGACCCAGTACTTC CASSSPPRTSGLGTQYF
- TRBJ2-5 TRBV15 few TGTGCCACCAGCAGAGAGATTCAAGAGACCCAGTACTTC CATSREIQETQYF
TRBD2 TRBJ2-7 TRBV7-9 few TGTGCCAGCAGCTCCAGACTAGCGGGCGACTACGAGCAGTACTTC CASSSRLAGDYEQYF
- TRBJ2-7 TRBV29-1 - TGCAGCGTTGAAGACCACTACGAGCAGTACTTC CSVEDHYEQYF
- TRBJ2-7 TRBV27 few TGTGCCACCCGGCCGGGGTTACCCTACGAGCAGTACTTC CATRPGLPYEQYF
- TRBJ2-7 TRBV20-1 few TGCAGTGCTAGCCCTGCCAGCTACGAGCAGTACTTC CSASPASYEQYF
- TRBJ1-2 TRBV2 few TGTGCCAGCAGTGAAGCGCATCAGATCTATGGCTACACCTTC CASSEAHQIYGYTF
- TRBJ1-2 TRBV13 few TGTGCCAGCAGCCCGTGGACGGGCCCTTACGGCTACACCTTC CASSPWTGPYGYTF
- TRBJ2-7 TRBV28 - TGTGCCAGCAGTCCCTTGGTGGGAGGAGAAAAATACGAGCAGTACTTC CASSPLVGGEKYEQYF
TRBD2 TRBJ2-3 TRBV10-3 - TGTGCCATCAGTGAGCTAGCGGGAGATAGCACAGATACGCAGTATTTT CAISELAGDSTDTQYF
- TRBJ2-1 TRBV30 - TGTGCCTGGACGGTTAGCGCGTCCTACAATGAGCAGTTCTTC CAWTVSASYNEQFF
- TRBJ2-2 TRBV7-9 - TGTGCCAGCAGCTTAGCGCCGGGAGATGGGACCGGGGAGCTGTTTTTT CASSLAPGDGTGELFF
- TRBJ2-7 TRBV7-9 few TGTGCCAGCAGCAGTGACACCTCCTACGAGCAGTACTTC CASSSDTSYEQYF
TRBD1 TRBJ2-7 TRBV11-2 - TGTGCCAGCAGCTTAGATGGGACAGGCTACTACGAGCAGTACTTC CASSLDGTGYYEQYF
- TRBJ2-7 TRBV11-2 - TGTGCCAGCAGCACCGACCCTAGTGGCGAGCAGTACTTC CASSTDPSGEQYF
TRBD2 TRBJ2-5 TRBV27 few TGTGCCAGCAGGCCACTAGCGGGAGGGCCGGAGACCCAGTACTTC CASRPLAGGPETQYF
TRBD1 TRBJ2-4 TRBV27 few TGTGCCAGCAGTCCCGACAGGGGTGGAATCAAAAACATTCAGTACTTC CASSPDRGGIKNIQYF
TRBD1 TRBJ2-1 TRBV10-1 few TGCGCCAGCATGACCGGACAGGGGGCTACCTATGAGCAGTTCTTC CASMTGQGATYEQFF
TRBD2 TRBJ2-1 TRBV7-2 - TGTGCCAGCAGCTTAGAAGGACTAGCGGACCTCAATGAGCAGTTCTTC CASSLEGLADLNEQFF
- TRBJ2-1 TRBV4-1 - TGCGCCAGCAGCCAAGATCCGGACCGGAGCGCCTACAATGAGCAGTTCTTC CASSQDPDRSAYNEQFF
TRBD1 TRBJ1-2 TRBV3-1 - TGTGCCAGCAGCCAAACGGGACAGGCCTATGGCTACACCTTC CASSQTGQAYGYTF
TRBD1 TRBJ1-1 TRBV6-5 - TGTGCCAGCAGTTGGGGACAGTTGAACACTGAAGCTTTCTTT CASSWGQLNTEAFF
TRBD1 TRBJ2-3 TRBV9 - TGTGCCAGCAGCCCCACCTTAGGGGGCAGAGTGGATACGCAGTATTTT CASSPTLGGRVDTQYF
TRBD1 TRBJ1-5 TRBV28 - TGTGCCAGCAGTTTAGAGCGGGGGCAGGGGGGAAGTCAGCCCCAGCATTTT CASSLERGQGGSQPQHF
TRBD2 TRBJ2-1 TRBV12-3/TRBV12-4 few TGTGCCAGCAGTCCCAGGTTCGGTAGCGGGATTTACAATGAGCAGTTCTTC CASSPRFGSGIYNEQFF
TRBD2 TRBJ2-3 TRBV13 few TGTGCCAGCAGCTTACGTGCGGGAGGGGCCGATACGCAGTATTTT CASSLRAGGADTQYF
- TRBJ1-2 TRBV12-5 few TGTGCTAGTGGTTTGTACAGTAACTATGGCTACACCTTC CASGLYSNYGYTF
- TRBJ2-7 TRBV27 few TGTGCCAGCAGTCTGGATCAGGGGAGACCCTACGAGCAGTACTTC CASSLDQGRPYEQYF
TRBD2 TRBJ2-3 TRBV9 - TGTGCCAGCAGCGTACGCGGGAGGAACACAGATACGCAGTATTTT CASSVRGRNTDTQYF
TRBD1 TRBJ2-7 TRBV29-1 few TGCAGCGTCCTCGGACAGGGGGCCTTCTACGAGCAGTACTTC CSVLGQGAFYEQYF
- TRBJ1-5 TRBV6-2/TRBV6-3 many TGTGCCAGCAGTACAGAACCTGGCAATCAGCCCCAGCATTTT CASSTEPGNQPQHF
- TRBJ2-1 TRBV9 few TGTGCCAGCAGCGCCCAAGGCCTGAACAATGAGCAGTTCTTC CASSAQGLNNEQFF
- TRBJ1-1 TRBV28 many TGTGCCAGCAGACCCGGACGAATTCTTGAAGCTTTCTTT CASRPGRILEAFF